This entry concerns a single T cell receptor (beta chain). What antigen it recognizes has not been identified. One base away there is no much larger clone; base qualities are not given. Sequences SGHAT (CDR1) and FQNNGV (CDR2) are obtained from the germline V gene. Deletion took 5 bases off V and 7 bases off J, with a span of 11 bases between the germline ends. Its CDR3 holds 12 amino acids, cysteine through phenylalanine. Only the CDR3 portion is preserved as DNA: 36 bases, with reading frame beginning at the first base. The sample is drawn from a study of blood T cell repertoires in COVID-19 (dated by TCRdb to 2018 to 2021). Regarding the complete study: Samples covering the acute and convalescent phases of COVID-19 were provided by collaborators in the United States, Italy and Spain. The material from the prospective study consisted of cDNA or gDNA derived from T cells, B-cell-depleted T cells, or PBMCs. The repertoires were released in a freely available public database meant as a resource for research on the immune response to SARS-CoV-2. Subjects who had been exposed to COVID-19, were actively infected with it, or had recovered from it provided the deeply sampled blood TCRbeta repertoires that made up the dataset. The samples were drawn from the first 160 participants of the ongoing ImmuneRACE study and from 950 to 1,500 subjects provided by 6 global collaborators. Where available, HLA class I and class II types were obtained from metadata supplied by the sample provider rather than from assay-based typing. Sample metadata almost always included a de-identified subject ID, COVID-19 status, age in years and sex. What the authors observed across the whole study: The quantity of clinical and demographic metadata differed by source and by participant and was supplied without curation.

TCRbeta CDR3 regions were amplified from genomic DNA by means of the immunoSEQ Assay, a bias-controlled multiplex PCR. As for the authors' bioinformatics: Nucleated cell counts per sample were estimated from amplification of reference gene primers within the assay. To quantify the absolute abundance of each unique TCRbeta CDR3 rearrangement, sequence reads were collapsed and filtered. For each sample, productive Simpson clonality was calculated as the square root of Simpson's diversity index across productive rearrangements. TCRdb re-hosts the immuneACCESS table, in-frame sequences only. Its copies lack some clones; in the studies checked, an unresolved V gene accounts for under half of them, and the cause for the rest is not known. D and trimming come from the DNA, and the V and J calls and clone size come from that table. The sample table contains more than 95,000 clones; only one count was recorded for about 80% of them. Together, the top ten hold about 6.6% of the sample.

Each collaborating institution followed its own protocols to collect whole blood in K2EDTA tubes. Collaborator samples were shipped for TCRbeta analysis as frozen whole blood, isolated PBMCs, or DNA extracted from either sample type. The origin of this receptor is an older man with acute or convalescent COVID-19. Sequencing was performed on peripheral blood. The chain was built from TRBV11-2 and TRBJ1-2; TRBD1 is possibly the D segment (5 matching bases). The DNA sequence is as follows: TGTGCCAGCAGCCCAGGGACTTCTGGCTACACCTTC. Its protein is CASSPGTSGYTF.